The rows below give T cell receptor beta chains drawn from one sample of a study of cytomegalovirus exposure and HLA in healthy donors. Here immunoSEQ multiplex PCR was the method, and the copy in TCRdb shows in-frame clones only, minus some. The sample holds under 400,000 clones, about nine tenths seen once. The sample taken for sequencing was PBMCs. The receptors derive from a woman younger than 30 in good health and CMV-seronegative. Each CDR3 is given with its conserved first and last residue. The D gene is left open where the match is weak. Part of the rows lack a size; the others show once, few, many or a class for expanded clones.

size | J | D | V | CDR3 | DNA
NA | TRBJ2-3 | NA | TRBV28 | CASRRLRPADTQYF | TGTGCCAGCAGACGACTCCGACCGGCAGATACGCAGTATTTT
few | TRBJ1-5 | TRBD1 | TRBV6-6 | CASRSTGGNQPQHF | TGTGCCAGCAGAAGTACAGGGGGCAATCAGCCCCAGCATTTT
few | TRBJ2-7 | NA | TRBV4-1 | CASSQDSTAYEQYF | TGCGCCAGCAGCCAAGATTCCACGGCCTACGAGCAGTACTTC
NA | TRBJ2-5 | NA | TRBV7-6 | CASSPYRTETQYF | TGTGCCAGCAGCCCCTACAGAACGGAGACCCAGTACTTC
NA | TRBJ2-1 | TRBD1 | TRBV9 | CASSAEGQGYNEQFF | TGTGCCAGCAGCGCGGAGGGACAGGGCTACAATGAGCAGTTCTTC
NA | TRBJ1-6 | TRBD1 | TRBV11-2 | CASSNPRRTGDYSPLHF | TGTGCCAGCAGCAATCCCCGGCGGACAGGGGATTATTCACCCCTCCACTTT
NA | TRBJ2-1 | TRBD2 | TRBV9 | CASSAPGLAVIHSYNEQFF | TGTGCCAGCAGCGCTCCGGGACTAGCGGTCATCCACTCCTACAATGAGCAGTTCTTC
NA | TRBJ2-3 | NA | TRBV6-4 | CASSDGGATDTQYF | TGTGCCAGCAGTGACGGGGGGGCCACAGATACGCAGTATTTT
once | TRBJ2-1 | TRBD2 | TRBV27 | CASTSSPASGNNNEQFF | TGTGCCAGTACCTCAAGTCCCGCTAGCGGGAATAACAATGAGCAGTTCTTC
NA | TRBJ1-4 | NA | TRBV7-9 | CASSKARDTGEKLFF | TGTGCCAGCAGCAAGGCTCGGGACACGGGAGAAAAACTGTTTTTT
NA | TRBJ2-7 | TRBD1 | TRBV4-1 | CASSRDRGSYEQYF | TGCGCCAGCAGCCGGGACAGGGGCTCCTACGAGCAGTACTTC
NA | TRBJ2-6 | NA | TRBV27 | CASSFIRLSSSGANVLTF | TGTGCCAGCAGTTTCATAAGACTATCTAGCTCTGGGGCCAACGTCCTGACTTTC
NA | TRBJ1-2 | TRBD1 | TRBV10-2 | CASSGTGDYGYTF | TGCGCCAGCTCCGGGACAGGGGATTATGGCTACACCTTC
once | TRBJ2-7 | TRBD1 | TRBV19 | CASRPAPGQGVYEQYF | TGTGCCAGTAGACCGGCTCCGGGACAGGGTGTGTACGAGCAGTACTTC
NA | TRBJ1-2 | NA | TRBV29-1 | CSIRGSYGYTF | TGCAGCATTAGGGGGAGCTATGGCTACACCTTC
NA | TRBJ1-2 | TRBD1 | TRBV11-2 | CASSIYPGQGAKGYGYTF | TGTGCCAGCAGCATATACCCGGGACAGGGGGCCAAAGGCTATGGCTACACCTTC